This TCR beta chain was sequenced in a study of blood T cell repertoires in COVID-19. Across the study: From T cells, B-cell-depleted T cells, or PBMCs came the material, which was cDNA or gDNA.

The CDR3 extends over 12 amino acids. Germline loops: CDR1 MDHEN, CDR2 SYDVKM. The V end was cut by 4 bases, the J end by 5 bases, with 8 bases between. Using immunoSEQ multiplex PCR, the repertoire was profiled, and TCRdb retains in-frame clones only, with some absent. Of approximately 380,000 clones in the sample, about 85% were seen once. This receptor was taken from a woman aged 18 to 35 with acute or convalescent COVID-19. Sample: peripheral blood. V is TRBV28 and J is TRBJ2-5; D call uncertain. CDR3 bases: TGTGCCAGCAGTTCACCTGGCGAGACCCAGTACTTC. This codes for CASSSPGETQYF. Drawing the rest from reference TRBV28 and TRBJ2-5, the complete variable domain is DVKVTQSSRYLVKRTGEKVFLECVQDMDHENMFWYRQDPGLGLRLIYFSYDVKMKEKGDIPEGYSVSREKKERFSLILESASTNQTSMYLCASSSPGETQYFGPGTRLLVL.